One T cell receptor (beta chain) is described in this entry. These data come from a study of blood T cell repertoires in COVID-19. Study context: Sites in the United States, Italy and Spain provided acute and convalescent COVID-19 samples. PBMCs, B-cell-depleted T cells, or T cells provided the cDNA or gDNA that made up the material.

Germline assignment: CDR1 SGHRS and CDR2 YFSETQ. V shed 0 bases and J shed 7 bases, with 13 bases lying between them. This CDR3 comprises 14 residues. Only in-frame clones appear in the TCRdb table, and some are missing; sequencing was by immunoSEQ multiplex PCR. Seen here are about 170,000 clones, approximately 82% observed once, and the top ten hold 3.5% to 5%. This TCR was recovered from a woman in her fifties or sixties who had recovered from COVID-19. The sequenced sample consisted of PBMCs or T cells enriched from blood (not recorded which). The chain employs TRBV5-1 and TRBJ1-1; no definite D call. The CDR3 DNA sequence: TGCGCCAGCAGCTTGGCCTCTGGGCCGGTTGAAGCTTTCTTT. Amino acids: CASSLASGPVEAFF.